The rows below give T cell receptor beta chains drawn from one sample of a study of blood T cell repertoires in COVID-19. Sequencing was performed with immunoSEQ multiplex PCR; in TCRdb, only in-frame clones are kept and a portion is missing. The repertoire includes more than 95,000 clones, roughly 83% of them detected once, and 3.3% sits in the top ten. Sequencing was performed on peripheral blood. The receptors were gathered from a woman older than 75 with active or convalescent COVID-19. CDR3s include the opening cysteine and the closing phenylalanine or tryptophan. The D gene is left open where the match is weak. Size is omitted from some rows. Given values are once, few, many or a class for expanded clones.

>.|TRBJ1-6|TRBV30|.
CAWRGVREGLSSYNSPLHF
TGTGCCTGGAGGGGAGTAAGGGAGGGTTTAAGCTCCTATAATTCACCCCTCCACTTT
>.|TRBJ2-1|TRBV7-6|.
CASSLAHGDKQFF
TGTGCCAGCAGCTTAGCGCACGGGGACAAGCAGTTCTTC
>TRBD1|TRBJ1-4|TRBV28|.
CASSTSRPGGLFF
TGTGCCAGCAGTACTAGCAGGCCAGGGGGGCTGTTTTTT
>.|TRBJ1-1|TRBV2|.
CASTTGFGEAFF
TGTGCCAGCACCACAGGGTTTGGGGAAGCTTTCTTT
>.|TRBJ1-2|TRBV5-8|.
CASSAGVNYGYTF
TGTGCCAGCAGCGCAGGGGTAAACTATGGCTACACCTTC
>TRBD1|TRBJ1-1|TRBV11-2|.
CASSLVFRRGPGGPIEAFF
TGTGCCAGCAGCTTAGTCTTTCGGCGGGGTCCAGGGGGCCCCATTGAAGCTTTCTTT
>TRBD2|TRBJ2-1|TRBV27|.
CATRGGGIINEQFF
TGTGCCACCCGAGGCGGGGGGATCATCAATGAGCAGTTCTTC
>TRBD1|TRBJ2-4|TRBV5-1|.
CASSLGGTGGDIQYF
TGCGCCAGCAGCTTGGGGGGGACAGGCGGCGACATTCAGTACTTC
>.|TRBJ1-3|TRBV5-5|.
CASSLDSGAGNTIYF
TGTGCCAGCAGCTTGGACTCAGGGGCTGGAAACACCATATATTTT
>.|TRBJ1-3|TRBV28|.
CASGTEIHSGNTIYF
TGTGCCAGCGGCACCGAAATTCACTCTGGAAACACCATATATTTT
>.|TRBJ1-6|TRBV7-9|.
CASSLGLQYNSPLHF
TGTGCCAGCAGCTTGGGGCTTCAGTATAATTCACCCCTCCACTTT
>.|TRBJ1-1|TRBV18|.
CASAAQGGTEAFF
TGTGCCAGCGCGGCGCAGGGCGGCACTGAAGCTTTCTTT
>.|TRBJ2-7|TRBV28|.
CASTLGGSRGEQYF
TGTGCCAGCACCCTCGGCGGTTCGAGAGGTGAGCAGTACTTC
>.|TRBJ2-1|TRBV27|once
CASSHRSGSHNEQFF
TGTGCCAGCAGTCACAGGTCCGGGTCCCACAATGAGCAGTTCTTC
>.|TRBJ1-1|TRBV25-1|.
CASTKRGFVNTEAFF
TGTGCCAGCACCAAAAGGGGGTTCGTGAACACTGAAGCTTTCTTT
>TRBD1|TRBJ2-1|TRBV10-3|.
CATRPGQGYNEQFF
TGTGCCACACGGCCGGGACAGGGTTACAATGAGCAGTTCTTC
>TRBD1|TRBJ1-5|TRBV19|.
CASSIGGTGVQPQHF
TGTGCCAGTAGTATAGGAGGGACAGGGGTTCAGCCCCAGCATTTT
>.|TRBJ2-5|TRBV9|.
CASSVATGNKETQYF
TGTGCCAGCAGCGTAGCAACAGGCAATAAAGAGACCCAGTACTTC
>.|TRBJ2-3|TRBV7-9|.
CASSLEVGGWSVYTDTQYF
TGTGCCAGCAGCTTAGAGGTTGGGGGGTGGAGCGTCTATACAGATACGCAGTATTTT
>TRBD1|TRBJ1-2|TRBV19|.
CASSTMDRRIHGYTF
TGTGCCAGTAGTACCATGGACAGGCGTATACATGGCTACACCTTC
>TRBD1|TRBJ2-7|TRBV28|.
CASSLVQGARYEQYF
TGTGCCAGCAGTTTGGTCCAGGGGGCAAGGTACGAGCAGTACTTC
>.|TRBJ2-5|TRBV5-4|.
CASSFEGGPQETQYF
TGTGCCAGCAGCTTTGAGGGGGGGCCCCAAGAGACCCAGTACTTC
>TRBD1|TRBJ1-1|TRBV5-1|.
CASSVQGGRTEAFF
TGCGCCAGCAGCGTACAGGGGGGAAGGACTGAAGCTTTCTTT
>TRBD1|TRBJ1-2|TRBV10-3|.
CAISVDRESGYTF
TGTGCCATCAGTGTCGACAGGGAGAGTGGCTACACCTTC
>TRBD1|TRBJ1-6|TRBV18|.
CASSPPGQGGSSPLHF
TGTGCCAGCTCACCACCCGGACAGGGGGGATCTTCACCCCTCCACTTT
>TRBD2|TRBJ2-3|TRBV4-1|.
CASSRPGLGRPEGTQYF
TGCGCCAGCAGCCGCCCGGGACTAGGACGCCCCGAGGGTACGCAGTATTTT
>TRBD1|TRBJ1-6|TRBV5-6|.
CASSGRTGDNSPLHF
TGTGCCAGCAGCGGCCGGACAGGGGATAATTCACCCCTCCACTTT
>.|TRBJ2-1|TRBV5-4|.
CASSLLRGTVYNEQFF
TGTGCCAGCAGCTTGTTGCGCGGAACCGTCTACAATGAGCAGTTCTTC
>.|TRBJ2-5|TRBV5-1|.
CASSLFLGSVAETQYF
TGCGCCAGCAGCTTGTTTCTAGGGAGTGTCGCAGAGACCCAGTACTTC
>.|TRBJ2-7|TRBV11-2|.
CASKTTRGSYEQYF
TGTGCCAGCAAAACCACCCGGGGGTCCTACGAGCAGTACTTC
>.|TRBJ1-5|TRBV20-1|.
CSASWGVVQPQHF
TGCAGTGCTAGTTGGGGGGTTGTTCAGCCCCAGCATTTT
>TRBD1|TRBJ2-7|TRBV28|once
CASSFSDRGGEQYF
TGTGCCAGCAGTTTCTCAGACAGGGGTGGCGAGCAGTACTTC
>TRBD2|TRBJ2-3|TRBV5-1|.
CASSPLLAGSTDTQYF
TGCGCCAGCAGCCCCCTACTAGCGGGGTCCACAGATACGCAGTATTTT
>.|TRBJ1-5|TRBV19|.
CASSIEGGWSNQPQHF
TGTGCCAGTAGTATAGAGGGGGGTTGGAGCAATCAGCCCCAGCATTTT
>TRBD2|TRBJ2-1|TRBV24-1|.
CATSEPSGSSYNEQFF
TGTGCCACCAGTGAACCTAGCGGGAGCTCCTACAATGAGCAGTTCTTC
>TRBD1|TRBJ1-4|TRBV28|few
CASSRWTGGLGEKLFF
TGTGCCAGCAGCCGATGGACAGGGGGTTTAGGTGAAAAACTGTTTTTT
>.|TRBJ2-3|TRBV5-6|once
CASSFSTTDTQYF
TGTGCCAGCAGCTTTTCTACTACAGATACGCAGTATTTT
>TRBD2|TRBJ2-3|TRBV28|.
CASGVASGGVDTQYF
TGTGCCAGCGGGGTGGCTAGCGGGGGTGTCGATACGCAGTATTTT
>.|TRBJ2-5|TRBV7-8|few
CASSLEPQTQETQYF
TGTGCCAGCAGCTTAGAACCACAAACACAAGAGACCCAGTACTTC
>.|TRBJ1-6|TRBV10-3|few
CAIRDQNSPLHF
TGTGCCATCCGGGATCAAAATTCACCCCTCCACTTT
>.|TRBJ2-2|TRBV5-1|.
CASSLGGGTGELFF
TGCGCCAGCAGCTTGGGGGGCGGCACCGGGGAGCTGTTTTTT
>.|TRBJ2-6|TRBV7-9|.
CASSADRSSGANVLTF
TGTGCCAGCAGCGCCGACAGGAGCTCTGGGGCCAACGTCCTGACTTTC
>.|TRBJ2-7|TRBV7-8|.
CASSPRGFAGYEQYF
TGTGCCAGCAGCCCGAGGGGGTTCGCGGGCTACGAGCAGTACTTC
>.|TRBJ1-5|TRBV10-3|few
CAISESRGEQPQHF
TGTGCCATCAGTGAGTCGCGGGGCGAACAGCCCCAGCATTTT
>.|TRBJ1-1|TRBV19|.
CASKGGGIMNTEAFF
TGTGCCAGTAAGGGTGGAGGTATCATGAACACTGAAGCTTTCTTT
>.|TRBJ1-5|TRBV28|.
CASSSEGRGNQPQHF
TGTGCCAGCAGTTCCGAAGGGAGGGGCAATCAGCCCCAGCATTTT
>TRBD1|TRBJ1-2|TRBV19|.
CASSPDRASRPTYGYTF
TGTGCCAGTAGTCCAGACAGGGCTTCGCGCCCCACCTATGGCTACACCTTC
>.|TRBJ2-4|TRBV4-1|.
CASSQDRGLAKNIQYF
TGCGCCAGCAGCCAAGATAGGGGCCTAGCCAAAAACATTCAGTACTTC
>TRBD1|TRBJ2-7|TRBV27|.
CASSPSRQGARNEQYF
TGTGCCAGCAGTCCTAGTAGGCAGGGGGCGAGGAACGAGCAGTACTTC
>.|TRBJ1-2|TRBV19|.
CASSIWQFGGYTF
TGTGCCAGTAGTATATGGCAATTTGGTGGCTACACCTTC